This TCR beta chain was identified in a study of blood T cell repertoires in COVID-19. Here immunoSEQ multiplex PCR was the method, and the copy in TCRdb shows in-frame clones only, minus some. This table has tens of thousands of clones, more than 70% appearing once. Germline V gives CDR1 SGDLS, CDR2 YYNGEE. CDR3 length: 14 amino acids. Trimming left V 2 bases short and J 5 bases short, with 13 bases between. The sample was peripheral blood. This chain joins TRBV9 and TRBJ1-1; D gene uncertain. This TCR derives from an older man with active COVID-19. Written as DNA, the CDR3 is TGTGCCAGCAGCGTTGAGGCCGGAAGGACTGAAGCTTTCTTT. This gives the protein CASSVEAGRTEAFF.